This T cell receptor (beta chain) comes out of a study of blood T cell repertoires in COVID-19. For the study at large: COVID-19 samples collected from the United States, Italy and Spain covered acute and convalescent phases. In each case, the material was cDNA or gDNA derived from T cells, B-cell-depleted T cells, or PBMCs.

Germline V gene lookup returns CDR1 SGHTA and CDR2 FQGNSA. The V end was cut by 0 bases, the J end by 7 bases, with 10 bases between. The CDR3 spans 15 residues. Per the authors' pipeline: Amplified reference gene primers provided the basis for estimating nucleated cell counts. The protocol was immunoSEQ multiplex PCR, while the TCRdb copy is restricted to in-frame clones and leaves out a portion. V, J and clone size were drawn from that table, and D and trimming were deduced from the DNA. The sample holds about 380,000 clones, approximately 77% seen once. V and J are TRBV7-2 and TRBJ1-6, with D uncertain. The receptor was isolated from a human donor with acute or convalescent COVID-19. The donor label of this sample is uncertain. The sequenced material came from peripheral blood. For the CDR3, the DNA is TGTGCCAGCAGCTTAGCAGCGAAACCCAATTCACCCCTCCACTTT. Translated: CASSLAAKPNSPLHF.